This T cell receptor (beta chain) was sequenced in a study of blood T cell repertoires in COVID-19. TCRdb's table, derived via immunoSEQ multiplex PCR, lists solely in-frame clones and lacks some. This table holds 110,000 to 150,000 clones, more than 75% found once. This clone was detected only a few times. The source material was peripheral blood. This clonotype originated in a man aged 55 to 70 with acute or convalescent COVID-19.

This CDR3 is CASSQWGGQSQETQYF. The CDR3, as DNA: TGTGCCAGCAGCCAATGGGGAGGCCAGTCCCAAGAGACCCAGTACTTC. This chain uses TRBV3-1 (or the pseudogene TRBV3-2) with TRBJ2-5; tentatively, D is TRBD2 (6 bases). With 2 bases removed from V and 1 base from J, the gap between germline ends came to 14 bases. Per germline, CDR1 LGHDT and CDR2 YNNKEL (reference sequence). This CDR3 comprises 16 residues.